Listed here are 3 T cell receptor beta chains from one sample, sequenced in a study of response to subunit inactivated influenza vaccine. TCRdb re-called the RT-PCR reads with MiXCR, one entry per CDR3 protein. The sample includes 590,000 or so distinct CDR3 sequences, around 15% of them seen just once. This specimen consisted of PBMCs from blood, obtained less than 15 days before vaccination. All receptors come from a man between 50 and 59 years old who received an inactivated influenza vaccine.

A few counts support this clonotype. CDR3 loop: CSAPGTGWNEQYF. CDR3 in DNA: TGCAGTGCTCCCGGGACAGGGTGGAACGAGCAGTACTTC. This chain links TRBV20-1 with TRBJ2-7; TRBD1 matches at 9 bases. V lost 5 bases, J lost 5 bases, and 7 bases stayed unmatched. CDR1 and CDR2 from the germline V gene are DFQATT and SNEGSKA (reference sequence). The CDR3 loop spans 13 amino acids.

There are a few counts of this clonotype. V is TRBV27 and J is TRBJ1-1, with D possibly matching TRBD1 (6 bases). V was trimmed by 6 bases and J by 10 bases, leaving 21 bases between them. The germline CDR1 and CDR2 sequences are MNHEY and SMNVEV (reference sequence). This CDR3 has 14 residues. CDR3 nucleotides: TGTGCCAGCAGCCCATGGGGGGCCCCTGACGGAGCTTTCTTT. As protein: CASSPWGAPDGAFF.

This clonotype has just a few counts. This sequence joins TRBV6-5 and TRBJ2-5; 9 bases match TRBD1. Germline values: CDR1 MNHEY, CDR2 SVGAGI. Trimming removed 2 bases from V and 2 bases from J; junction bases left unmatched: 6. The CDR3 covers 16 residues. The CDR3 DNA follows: TGTGCCAGCAGTTACGGCCAGACAGGGGGGCAAGAGACCCAGTACTTC. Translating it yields CASSYGQTGGQETQYF.